One sample yielded the 23 T cell receptor beta chains listed below, sequenced in a study of blood T cells in healthy people across ages. PCR was performed a second time for about 7 to 12 cycles using a sample-barcoded 5' primer and a J-beta primer mix. TCRdb reprocessed the 5' RACE reads with MiXCR, giving one entry per CDR3 protein. The table records hundreds of thousands of distinct CDR3 sequences, approximately 50% of them present only once. Sequenced material: blood. The receptor set was obtained from a man in his sixties in good health.

In this sample, this clonotype turned up a few times. This chain joins TRBV29-1 and TRBJ1-2; no reliable D call. The CDR3 is 11 residues long. Trimming removed 1 base at V and 7 bases at J, with 7 bases between. In germline, CDR1 is SQVTM, CDR2 ANQGSEA. This CDR3 reads CSVEVGRGYTF. The CDR3 region has the DNA TGCAGCGTTGAAGTAGGCCGTGGCTACACCTTC. Using reference TRBV29-1 and TRBJ1-2 for the parts outside the CDR3, the full variable domain is SAVISQKPSRDICQRGTSLTIQCQVDSQVTMMFWYRQQPGQSLTLIATANQGSEATYESGFVIDKFPISRPNLTFSTLTVSNMSPEDSSIYLCSVEVGRGYTFGSGTRLTVV.

Of note for this clonotype: One junction end does not reproduce the germline sequence, and a read error may be involved. The gene calls are TRBV3-1 and TRBJ2-3; D ambiguous. The CDR3 has 13 residues. Germline V gives CDR1 LGHDT, CDR2 YNNKEL (reference sequence). The CDR3 sequence is CASTSGSTDMQYF. CDR3 bases: TGTGCCAGCACCTCCGGTAGCACAGATATGCAGTATTTT.

This rearrangement joins TRBV5-5 to TRBJ2-5; TRBD2 agrees at 10 bases. The V and J ends lost 3 bases and 4 bases, in that order; junction bases with no gene match: 6. This CDR3 is 15 amino acids long. Germline V gene data show CDR1 as SGHKS and CDR2 as YYEKEE (reference sequence). The CDR3 sequence: CASSWLAGVGETQYF. CDR3 nucleotides: TGTGCCAGCAGCTGGCTAGCGGGGGTGGGAGAGACCCAGTACTTC. Together with reference TRBV5-5 and TRBJ2-5, the CDR3 gives the full variable domain: DAGVTQSPTHLIKTRGQQVTLRCSPISGHKSVSWYQQVLGQGPQFIFQYYEKEERGRGNFPDRFSARQFPNYSSELNVNALLLGDSALYLCASSWLAGVGETQYFGPGTRLLVL.

On this clonotype: One end of the junction does not line up with germline, which may come from a read error. The chain joins TRBV9 to TRBJ1-1; D might be TRBD1 (5 bases). Germline V gene data show CDR1 as SGDLS and CDR2 as YYNGEE. This CDR3 is built from 12 residues. The CDR3 DNA reads TGTGCCTGCAGCATCCAGGGAGGTGAAGCTTTCTTT. This translates into CACSIQGGEAFF.

The CDR3 protein is CASRGDSDSPLHF. The CDR3 region has the DNA TGCGCCAGCCGAGGGGACAGTGATTCACCCCTCCACTTT. This rearrangement joins TRBV5-1 to TRBJ1-6; 7 bases align to TRBD1. Germline lookup yields CDR1 SGHRS and CDR2 YFSETQ. V trimming: 7 bases; J trimming: 8 bases; junction bases outside the gene matches: 6. There are 13 residues in the CDR3.

The chain joins TRBV6-1 to TRBJ1-2, with no clear D. The CDR3 is 14 amino acids. Germline CDR1 is MNHNS and CDR2 is SASEGT. V lost 2 bases to trimming and J lost 2 bases, with 9 bases between them. CDR3 loop: CASSESWENYGYTF. Here the CDR3 DNA reads TGTGCCAGCAGTGAAAGTTGGGAAAACTATGGCTACACCTTC.

This clonotype was seen once. This chain links TRBV6-1 with TRBJ1-2, with TRBD1 as a possible D gene (6 bases). There are 11 residues in the CDR3. CDR1 is MNHNS, CDR2 SASEGT, per germline. V lost 7 bases to trimming and J lost 5 bases, with 8 bases between them. The CDR3 is CASKQGYGYTF. The CDR3 DNA follows: TGTGCCAGCAAACAGGGATATGGCTACACCTTC.

This clonotype was observed a few times. In DNA, the CDR3 is TGCAGTGCTAGACAAGGGATAGGGGGTTTACCTCAAGAGACCCAGTACTTC. The encoded protein is CSARQGIGGLPQETQYF. V usage is TRBV20-1 and J usage is TRBJ2-5; D perhaps matches TRBD1 (6 bases). This CDR3 is 17 amino acids long. V was cut by 2 bases and J by 2 bases, with 21 bases left in between. Germline V CDR1 and CDR2: DFQATT, SNEGSKA (reference sequence).

The CDR3 bases are TGTGCCAGCAGCCAAGACTGGGCGGCCAATGAGCAGTACTTC. It translates to CASSQDWAANEQYF. This rearrangement joins TRBV3-1 to TRBJ2-7; D gene unclear. The CDR3 runs to 14 residues. The germline V gene encodes CDR1 LGHDT and CDR2 YNNKEL (reference sequence). Trimming stripped 0 bases from V and 7 bases from J, with 13 bases between.

The chain's CDR3 is CASSSGTGDMDTQYF. The DNA for the CDR3 is TGTGCCAGCAGCTCCGGGACAGGGGATATGGATACGCAGTATTTT. The chain recombines TRBV7-2 with TRBJ2-3, with 10 bases that match TRBD1. V gave up 4 bases and J gave up 6 bases; unmatched junction bases: 7. This CDR3 comprises 15 residues. CDR1 and CDR2 from the germline V gene are SGHTA and FQGNSA.

In nucleotides, the CDR3 is TGCAGTGCTAGAAAAGCAACTGGCGGGGGGGCGGAGACCCAGTACTTC. Translation: CSARKATGGGAETQYF. V gene TRBV20-1 combines with J gene TRBJ2-5; 9 nucleotides line up with TRBD2. Germline-derived CDR1 and CDR2 are DFQATT and SNEGSKA (reference sequence). This CDR3 region has 16 residues. V gave up 2 bases and J gave up 5 bases; unmatched junction bases: 12.

The chain joins TRBV20-1 to TRBJ1-3; D remains unclear. The CDR3 extends over 14 amino acids. Trimming removed 1 base from V and 1 base from J, with 8 bases in between. From germline, CDR1 is DFQATT and CDR2 SNEGSKA (reference sequence). The CDR3, as DNA: TGCAGTGCTAGAGCCCCGGATTCTGGAAACACCATATATTTT. Its protein product is CSARAPDSGNTIYF.

This clonotype was counted a few times. This rearrangement joins TRBV7-2 to TRBJ2-1; 8 bases align to TRBD2. Germline values: CDR1 SGHTA, CDR2 FQGNSA. This CDR3 has 15 amino acids. Unmatched junction bases numbered 9, after V lost 0 bases and J lost 11 bases. CDR3 region: CASSLAYGSGNQQFF. The DNA of the CDR3 is TGTGCCAGCAGCTTAGCGTACGGTAGCGGGAACCAGCAGTTCTTC.

The chain recombines TRBV5-1 with TRBJ2-7; TRBD2 matches at 11 bases. Trimming removed 8 bases from V and 2 bases from J; junction bases left unmatched: 12. Germline-derived CDR1 and CDR2 are SGHRS and YFSETQ. The CDR3 is made up of 16 amino acids. CDR3 sequence reads: CASFFGGTSGAYEQYF. CDR3 bases: TGCGCCAGTTTTTTTGGGGGGACTAGCGGCGCCTACGAGCAGTACTTC.

CDR3 in amino acids: CSARDREVTTSNQPQHF. CDR3 DNA: TGCAGTGCCAGGGACAGGGAAGTTACGACCTCCAATCAGCCCCAGCATTTT. The J gene is TRBJ1-5, the V gene TRBV20-1, with TRBD1 matching 9 bases. The CDR3 contains 17 residues. Germline values: CDR1 DFQATT, CDR2 SNEGSKA (reference sequence). The J segment lost 3 bases and the V segment lost 6 bases, leaving 15 bases of the junction unmatched.

The V call is TRBV2, the J call TRBJ2-6, with D uncertain. V was shortened by 7 bases and J by 1 base, with 5 bases between the two germline ends. Germline lookup yields CDR1 SNHLY and CDR2 FYNNEI. The CDR3 covers 13 residues. CDR3 coding DNA: TGTGCCAGCAACCCGTCTGGGGCCAACGTCCTGACTTTC. Translating gives CASNPSGANVLTF.

The V and J genes are TRBV29-1 and TRBJ1-2; 10 nucleotides agree with TRBD1. Germline lookup yields CDR1 SQVTM and CDR2 ANQGSEA. The CDR3 has 13 residues. V dropped 6 bases and J dropped 6; count of bases not matched to a gene: 7. The DNA of the CDR3 is TGCAGCGTCGGGACAGGGGAATCCGATGGCTACACCTTC. It translates to CSVGTGESDGYTF.

This sequence joins TRBV20-1 and TRBJ2-1; 10 bases align to TRBD2. J lost 3 bases, V lost 1 base, and 9 bases had no gene match. Germline V gene lookup returns CDR1 DFQATT and CDR2 SNEGSKA (reference sequence). The CDR3 spans 17 residues. The CDR3: CSARATPSGGVYNEQFF. The CDR3 DNA reads TGCAGTGCTAGAGCCACTCCAAGCGGGGGGGTCTACAATGAGCAGTTCTTC.

The V call is TRBV7-2, the J call TRBJ2-3; 11 bases match TRBD2. The trim removed 5 bases at V and 0 bases at J, leaving 13 bases unmatched. The CDR3 consists of 19 residues. CDR1 and CDR2 (germline): SGHTA, FQGNSA. For the CDR3, the DNA is TGTGCCAGCAGCCCCATGCGTCTAGCGGGGGGAGCTAGCACAGATACGCAGTATTTT. Translated: CASSPMRLAGGASTDTQYF.

This clonotype was detected many times. The CDR3 coding sequence is TGCAGCGTTGCGGTACCCGGACCAGCTAGCGATGAGCAGTTCTTC. Residues: CSVAVPGPASDEQFF. This rearrangement joins TRBV29-1 to TRBJ2-1; tentative D call: TRBD2 (6 bases). Trimming stripped 4 bases from V and 8 bases from J, with 21 bases between. From germline, CDR1 is SQVTM and CDR2 ANQGSEA. This CDR3 is 15 amino acids long.

V gene TRBV20-1 combines with J gene TRBJ2-2, with D perhaps matching TRBD1 or TRBD2 (6 bases each). This CDR3 is built from 16 residues. Germline V CDR1 and CDR2: DFQATT, SNEGSKA (reference sequence). With 3 bases removed from V and 2 bases from J, the gap between germline ends came to 16 bases. The CDR3, as DNA: TGCAGTGCTAGGGGAGCCGGGGGCCTTAACACCGGGGAGCTGTTTTTT. It translates to CSARGAGGLNTGELFF.

The CDR3 region has the DNA TGCAGCGTGGGCAGGGGCCCAGATACGCAGTATTTT. This translates into CSVGRGPDTQYF. V is TRBV29-1 and J is TRBJ2-3; possible D gene TRBD1, 6 bases. Trimming pared 6 bases from V and 4 bases from J, leaving 11 bases between. This CDR3 is 12 amino acids long. Germline assignment: CDR1 SQVTM and CDR2 ANQGSEA.

DNA for the CDR3: TGTGCCAGCACTCCACTAGGGGGACGGGAGACCCAGTACTTC. It yields the protein CASTPLGGRETQYF. The chain joins TRBV7-9 to TRBJ2-7, with a possible D match to TRBD1 (6 bases). The DNA end lines up better with TRBJ2-5; the J call may be wrong. Germline V gene data show CDR1 as SEHNR and CDR2 as FQNEAQ (reference sequence). The CDR3 extends over 14 amino acids.